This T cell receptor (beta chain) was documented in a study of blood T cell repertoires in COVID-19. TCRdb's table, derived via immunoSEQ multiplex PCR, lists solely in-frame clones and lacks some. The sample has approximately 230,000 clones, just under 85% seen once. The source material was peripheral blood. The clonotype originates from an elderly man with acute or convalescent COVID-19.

In nucleotides, the CDR3 is TGTGCCAGCAGTTCAAACAGGGGAATGGTGTACGAGCAGTACTTC. Its translation is CASSSNRGMVYEQYF. The V gene is TRBV28, the J gene TRBJ2-7; 7 positions match TRBD1. V shed 4 bases and J 4 bases; nucleotides not matched to a gene: 10. The CDR3 is 15 amino acids. Germline CDR1 reads MDHEN; CDR2 reads SYDVKM.